This T cell receptor beta chain derives from a study of blood T cells in healthy people across ages (dated by TCRdb to between 2014 and 2017). For context, the study as a whole: In model experiments, template switching captured about one uniquely barcoded TCR beta cDNA molecule for every two T cells. Age-related changes in TCR beta repertoire diversity were measured in the study by deep sequencing normalized with unique cDNA molecular identifiers. Donors were grouped into four age groups: young (average 16 years), middle-aged (about 40), aged (around 60) and long-lived (over 80). To avoid experimental bias, donors of different ages were distributed randomly across sequencing lanes. Two additional independent replicas of 1 million unique cDNA reads from the same blood draw were analyzed for two donors (one aged 18 to 30 and one aged 80 or older). General findings and caveats noted by the study authors: Observed TCR beta diversity correlated strongly with the percentage of naive T cells measured by flow cytometry. As age increased, observed TCR beta diversity per million T cells dropped in a roughly linear way, and a significant reduction was already evident by age 40. The long-lived group showed more naive CD4+ T cells, fewer expanded clones and increased TCR diversity than the aged group, suggesting age selection. Donor CMV infection status was unknown, potentially confounding age-related changes in expanded clonotypes. Bulk unsorted PBMC profiling prevented conclusive comparison of naive and antigen-experienced compartments. Estimates of total diversity based on one million sequenced T cells were regarded as lower bounds and as underestimates.

Notes on this clonotype: Its recognized antigen is unknown. The record has no base qualities; no much larger clone is one base away.

From its cysteine to its phenylalanine, the CDR3 spans 13 amino acids. The sequence is cut down to CDR3 DNA, 39 bases in frame from base 1. From the germline V gene, CDR1 is WSHSY and CDR2 is SAAADI. Systemically healthy Caucasian individuals from Russia, 35 to 50 in total and aged roughly 6 to 100 years, were included as donors. Each donor gave approximately 10 milliliters of peripheral blood, collected into EDTA-treated Vacutainer tubes. Ficoll-Paque density-gradient centrifugation was used to isolate PBMCs, with at least 6.5 million per sample. Trizol reagent was used to extract total RNA from the PBMCs, yielding at least 5.5 micrograms per sample. Naive CD45RAhigh/CD27high T cell percentages were measured by flow cytometry on a PBMC aliquot from every donor. Library preparation was by 5' RACE. TCRdb lists the instrument as Illumina HiSeq 2500. A second 7 to 11 cycle PCR used a sample-barcoded 5' primer and a J-beta primer mix. A unique molecular identifier was introduced onto each TCR beta cDNA molecule by a template-switch 5' adaptor carrying 12 random nucleotides. At least 2.5 million CDR3-containing paired-end reads were obtained from each sample. First-strand cDNA was synthesized from all RNA with the Mint cDNA synthesis kit, primed by a TRBC-specific oligonucleotide. After uracil-DNA glycosylase treatment, a first 18-cycle PCR used universal primers M1SS and BC2_uni_R on all cDNA. The original methods were these. For normalization, 1 million high-quality reads were randomly selected from each sample, with every read carrying a distinct molecular identifier. Reads sharing molecular identifiers were discarded rather than binned into consensus sequences. CDR3 identification, clonotype clustering and error correction used MiTCR with a Q25 quality threshold and the strictest error-elimination algorithm. A nonparametric unseen species model with Euler transformation was used to estimate a lower bound on total TCR beta diversity. TCRdb reworked the public reads: Q25 trimming with fastp, MiXCR clone assembly, productive beta chains retained. Each record represents a unique CDR3 protein, reported with the most common genes and DNA among its rows. TCRdb's processing, not the study's, gives the V and J calls here. The sample data list 650,000 to 950,000 distinct CDR3 sequences, and about 42% of these were observed just once. The top ten clones comprise about a fifth of the sample.

The sequenced sample was blood. The chain was built from TRBV10-2 and TRBJ2-5, with TRBD1 matching 11 junction bases. The J call may be faulty, since TRBJ2-7 better matches the DNA end. The clonotype was recovered from a man aged 55 to 69 in good health. The CDR3 region: CASSGTGGNEQYF. The DNA sequence reads TGCGCCAGCAGCGGGACAGGGGGTAACGAGCAGTACTTC.